These 4 T cell receptor beta chains originate from one sample sequenced in a study of blood T cell repertoires in COVID-19. TCRdb keeps only in-frame clones here, not all; method: immunoSEQ multiplex PCR. Of nearly 350,000 clones in the sample, over 75% were seen once. Sequencing was carried out using PBMCs or T cells enriched from blood (not recorded which). Every receptor here comes from a woman aged 25 to 45 who had recovered from COVID-19.

The rearrangement uses TRBV19 and TRBJ1-6; TRBD1 is a possible D gene (5 bases). V was trimmed by 3 bases and J by 7 bases, leaving 13 bases between them. This CDR3 has 15 amino acids. CDR1 and CDR2 (germline): LNHDA, SQIVND (reference sequence). Written as DNA, the CDR3 is TGTGCCAGTAGTATCCAGGCAGGGCAAAATTCACCCCTCCACTTT. Its translation is CASSIQAGQNSPLHF. The full variable domain, with the rest looked up from reference TRBV19 and TRBJ1-6, is DGGITQSPKYLFRKEGQNVTLSCEQNLNHDAMYWYRQDPGQGLRLIYYSQIVNDFQKGDIAEGYSVSREKKESFPLTVTSAQKNPTAFYLCASSIQAGQNSPLHFGNGTRLTVT.

The J gene is TRBJ2-5, the V gene TRBV7-2; D possibly corresponds to TRBD2 (7 bases). Between the trimmed V and J ends, which lost 3 bases and 7 bases, there was a span of 24 bases. Germline CDR1 reads SGHTA; CDR2 reads FQGNSA. This CDR3 contains 17 residues. CDR3 sequence (DNA): TGTGCCAGCAGCTTGGTGGGGGGGGGCCCCAATGGGGGGACCCAGTACTTC. Protein: CASSLVGGGPNGGTQYF.

This CDR3 reads CATARGPGGNQPQHF. The CDR3 nucleotides are TGTGCCACCGCCCGAGGGCCTGGGGGCAATCAGCCCCAGCATTTT. The chain employs TRBV19 and TRBJ1-5, with D unresolved. Germline-derived CDR1 and CDR2 are LNHDA and SQIVND (reference sequence). The CDR3 is made up of 15 amino acids. V was pared by 10 bases and J by 2 bases, with 18 bases between.

The chain joins TRBV6-5 to TRBJ1-3; maybe TRBD1 (5 bases). This CDR3 is 14 amino acids long. From germline, CDR1 is MNHEY and CDR2 SVGAGI. Trimming cost V 5 bases and J 4 bases, with 12 bases left between them. The CDR3 is CASSQGHQGNTIYF. The CDR3 DNA follows: TGTGCCAGCAGTCAGGGCCACCAAGGAAACACCATATATTTT.